This T cell receptor beta chain derives from a study of T cells in Graves' hyperthyroidism and ophthalmopathy. Amplification targeted TCR beta CDR3 regions from RNA transcripts. With the HTBI primer set, the TCR CDR3 went through a first round of RT-PCR. TCRdb re-derived calls from the multiplex PCR reads in MiXCR, one entry per CDR3 protein. The data show around 400,000 distinct CDR3 sequences, roughly 15% seen once. This sample holds PBMCs from about 10 ml fresh peripheral blood. Study-level findings and limits: Blood shared most expanded thyroid clonotypes above 0.001.

This clonotype came up many times. The antigen remains undetermined. The sequenced sample was blood. This sequence was found in an older woman with Graves' ophthalmopathy.

The DNA for the CDR3 is TGTGCCAGCAGCCTAGGGGGAGGGCCTTTCGAGCAGTACTTC. It codes for CASSLGGGPFEQYF. The chain is built from TRBV7-8 and TRBJ2-7, with D possibly matching TRBD2 (7 bases). The germline gives CDR1 SGHVS, CDR2 FQNEAQ. The CDR3 has 14 residues. Trimming pared 5 bases from V and 6 bases from J, leaving 17 bases between.